The present T cell receptor (beta chain) was sequenced within a study of shared clonotypes between healthy human individuals (TCRdb year 2020). About the investigation overall: The cohort included three men and a couple of women between 18 and 49 years of age. For each donor, three plates each were used for CD4 naive and CD4 memory, two plates were used for CD8 naive, and one plate was used for CD8 memory. To estimate repertoire size and how much clonotype sharing occurs between individuals, the study deeply sequenced the blood TCR repertoires of about 5 healthy adults. Different laboratories and diverse techniques were used to prepare libraries and sequence TCR repertoires, to increase sequencing depth and limit assay-specific biases. Between about 0.94 and 8.9 billion PBMCs per donor were obtained by leukapheresis. Results and caveats for the whole study, not just this receptor: About 5% of naive CD4, more than 3% of naive CD8, roughly 2.4% of memory CD4, and about 0.4% of memory CD8 clonotypes were shared across several donors. Even with the large sequencing depth, rarefaction of the sorted-subset datasets indicated that sequencing was incomplete. Pairwise subsampling indicated that sequencing depth was expected to affect the degree of clonotype sharing among donors. Higher generation probabilities were observed for clonotypes shared by all four sorted-subset donors than for non-shared clonotypes. Naive subsets generally had larger estimated clonotype richness than memory subsets did. Because the study included only a small number of donors, the genetic and exposure-history diversity represented was limited. Sampling was restricted to blood, and TCR repertoires in tissues likely differ from the TCR repertoires found in blood.

Using the deep immunoSEQ assay, TCR CDR3 regions were amplified from genomic DNA by multiplex PCR. Genomic DNA extracted from each cell subset was distributed evenly over all wells of several immunoSEQ 96-well plates, and each plate served as one replicate. For sorted subsets, 200 to 250 ng of genomic DNA, equivalent to 25,000 to 35,000 T cell genomes, went into each replicate PCR. Purified libraries were quantified with a Qubit 3.0 fluorometer, sized on a Bioanalyzer 2100, and re-quantified with the KAPA Library Quantification kit. Each immunoSEQ 96-well plate was sequenced on its own single-read 150-cycle Illumina NextSeq 550 flow cell. In the original analysis: Because the immunoSEQ output held only junctional sequences and lacked quality scores, the filtering could not match the filtering applied to full-length reads. Sequences were annotated with PyIR, a Python wrapper for IgBLAST v1.9, using IMGT germline references to assign V/J genes and CDR3. Any read was removed if the V/J assignment was weak (E-value above 1e-6), the CDR3 was missing, or the read contained stop codons, out-of-frame junctions, or ambiguous translated residues. V3J clonotypes were defined as sequences sharing an identical inferred V gene, J gene, and CDR3 amino acid sequence. The percentage overlap between two repertoires was calculated by dividing the number of shared unique clonotypes by the size of the smaller repertoire. Repertoire richness was assessed with RTK rarefaction, the Chao1 estimator, and Recon v2.1 estimates of unobserved clonotypes. Generation probabilities were computed with OLGA for all TCRbeta clonotypes obtained by the gDNA method from several donors. The table was pulled from immuneACCESS by TCRdb, which kept in-frame rearrangements only. Such tables lose some clones; where checked, under half of the loss comes from unresolved V genes, and the rest has no known cause. V and J calls and clone size follow that table, whereas D and trimming were derived from the DNA. The sample profile shows roughly 1,600,000 clones; approximately 98.5% of them were found once. The biggest ten clones account for approximately 0.4% of the sample.

The cysteine opens and the phenylalanine closes a CDR3 of 14 amino acids. Just CDR3 DNA is preserved here, 42 bases in frame from base 1. Trimming takes 7 bases off V and 15 bases off J; junction bases not matched to a gene: 17. Looking up the germline V gene yields CDR1 SGHRS and CDR2 YFSETQ. Donors were healthy HIV-negative adults with no recently reported acute infections or vaccinations. All donors were Caucasian adults living in Nashville, Tennessee, USA. Magnetic negative selection was used to enrich CD4+ T cells, after which naive cells were positively selected on CD45RA and the negative fraction became the memory subset. After blood collection by leukapheresis, PBMCs were isolated using Ficoll-Histopaque density gradient centrifugation and then cryopreserved in the vapor phase of liquid nitrogen. Analytical flow cytometry was used to check the purity and quantity of each magnetically sorted T cell population. Genomic DNA was isolated from every sorted fraction and measured by UV absorbance on a Nanodrop 2000c.

This clone has a single count. Its specific antigen is unknown. No base quality values were provided; no much bigger clone lies one nucleotide off. Sample: naive CD4+ T cells sorted from blood. What this sample's cell subset or site label stands for: CD45RA+ positively selected. This sequence was found in a young man in good health. Here the chain combines TRBV5-1 and TRBJ2-3, and 10 junctional nucleotides match TRBD1. Read as DNA, the sequence is TGCGCCAGCGCCCCGCTCCCCACCGGGACAGGGGTCTATTTT. It encodes CASAPLPTGTGVYF.